This T cell receptor (beta chain) was captured in a study of cytomegalovirus exposure and HLA in healthy donors (dated by TCRdb to about 2017). For the wider study: According to an earlier analysis of 587 of the donors, roughly 180 million T cells yielded 90 million to 140 million unique TCR beta sequences and 276 Gb of sequence data. All discovery cohort repertoires had been generated using a single sequencing platform. Five DR-DQ haplotypes were handled as single units for association and clustering because linkage in the cohort was strong. Around 320 gigabases of sequencing data and tens of millions of unique TCR sequences were included in an early release covering about 700 HLA-typed donors. To study patterns of TCR occurrence, a later analysis re-analyzed previously published TCR beta repertoires from several hundred donors and added high-resolution HLA genotyping. Donor age, sex, ethnicity and CMV serostatus were compiled together with the repertoire data. Class I and class II HLA loci were covered by the typing at four-digit resolution. The study used immunosequencing to profile the T cell repertoires of 666 subjects and linked those repertoires to cytomegalovirus serostatus. Typing coverage varied by locus: roughly 629-640 donors for A, B, C, DRB1 and DQB1; roughly 510 for DQA1; about 570 for DPA1; fewer than 480 for DPB1. Rather than drawing on any new phenotypic data, the later analysis identified candidate immune exposures from TCR beta sequences and the way those sequences occurred across donors. A separate validation cohort of about 110 different subjects was used in addition to the 666-subject first cohort. An earlier analysis of 587 of the donors applied high-throughput TCR beta sequencing to assess whether each TCR beta V gene segment acted as functional or pseudogenic. On average, around 240,000 unique TCR beta nucleotide sequences were sequenced per donor among 398 genotyped donors of the cohort, with roughly a sixth of those sequences being non-productive. Among the roughly 400 genotyped donors, approximately 82% belonged to the genetic ancestry cluster associated with self-reported Caucasian donors. To predict cytomegalovirus infection status, the study brought together high-throughput TCR immunosequencing, statistical association of individual TCRs with disease status, and machine learning. The study aimed to test whether cataloging public T cell receptors could reveal signatures of past pathogen exposure. Genome-wide SNP genotypes for about 65% of the 666 donors were used in a later genetic analysis, which treated that subset as a discovery cohort. The investigation overall reported the following: Correlated functional status among segregating V segments might reflect linkage disequilibrium, but an unknown experimental factor could not be ruled out. The sequencing pipeline was judged likely to have produced a cluster of highly shared sequence variants as a technical artifact. Broadly in line with IMGT annotations, most TCR beta V segments showed up in productive rearrangements about 87% or about 30% of the time in an earlier analysis of 450 to 750 of the donors. A later analysis reported that several top co-occurrence clusters appeared linked to parvovirus B19, influenza, CMV and Epstein-Barr virus. A further reported finding was that TCR beta sequences accurately predicted the HLA-A and HLA-B alleles for most subjects in the first cohort. Roughly uniform sequencing depth across donors was assumed in presence/absence analyses, although this assumption may not hold. Only TCR beta chains were sequenced in this cohort, and the absence of alpha or paired-chain data limited detectable features. An association between a missense DCLRE1C variant and V-gene and J-gene trimming of TCR beta chains was found in a later genetic analysis and replicated in an independent cohort. Across donors, most TCR sequences were observed very rarely, whereas some public TCRs were present in many individuals. In both the original and validation cohorts, the classifier was reported to diagnose cytomegalovirus status with high specificity and sensitivity. The study listed approximately 150 TCR beta chains as associated with cytomegalovirus. The earlier analysis of 587 of the donors excluded about 16 rarely observed V segments, including chromosome 9 orphons, because counts were too low. A later analysis found that TCR association rates varied across HLA loci, with DRB1 alleles showing the most associated TCRs and HLA-C alleles the fewest. For the cohort, immune exposure information was limited to CMV serostatus. According to the authors, the approach could potentially be generalized to other disease states and immunological phenotypes. According to a later genetic analysis, donors in an Asian-associated ancestry cluster had fewer N-insertions in productive TCRs than the roughly 670-donor mean. Because HLA typing was missing for some donors at each locus, association tests included only the typed subset. A later analysis found that most CMV-associated TCR beta chains appeared HLA-restricted, with HLA associations seemingly driven largely by CMV exposure. When HLA alleles, especially DR and DQ, strongly co-occurred, attributing TCR associations to individual alleles was difficult. Compared with equally common non-associated chains, HLA-associated TCR beta chains in a later analysis were more clonally expanded and had lower generation probabilities. In a later analysis, around 17,000 TCR beta sequences were associated with specific HLA alleles at a false discovery rate of 0.05. In vitro tests confirmed that a few of the cytomegalovirus-associated TCR beta chains recognize cytomegalovirus antigens.

The cohort comprised approximately 700 healthy bone marrow donors. All cohort members were sampled while nominally healthy, although unrecorded immune exposures were likely present. The donor was CMV seropositive and was included in the group of almost 300 seropositive cohort members. Every donor gave a peripheral blood sample, and the peripheral blood mononuclear cells from that sample were used for TCR beta sequencing. Genomic DNA was extracted from the blood cell samples with the Qiagen DNeasy Blood Extraction Kit. Comments on this clone: Its antigen is not yet known. No much larger clone is present one base from it, and per-base qualities are unavailable.

The receptor library was made with the immunoSEQ multiplex PCR assay. A mixture of 60 forward primers for TCR Vbeta segments and 13 reverse primers for TCR Jbeta segments was used in the multiplex PCR. The CDR3 region of rearranged TCR beta genes was amplified from genomic DNA by a multiplex PCR assay. The Illumina HiSeq System was used to sequence the amplified TCR beta libraries as 87-base-pair reads. Per the original workflow: In a later analysis, roughly 80 million unique TCR beta chains were counted across the 666 repertoires, and around 10 million of these chains were shared by at least two donors. Raw reads were error-corrected and collapsed into unique sequences by a nearest-neighbor algorithm in which closely related sequences were merged to remove PCR and sequencing errors. CDR3 sequences were aligned to IMGT reference sequences to assign V, D and J gene segments. Each retained sequence needed at least a six-nucleotide match to both a V gene segment and a J gene segment. A rearrangement counted as productive if the CDR3 had no stop codons and remained in frame with V and J, and every other rearrangement counted as non-productive. CDR3 was defined according to IMGT convention as the region running from the second conserved V-encoded cysteine to the conserved J-encoded phenylalanine. In an earlier analysis of roughly 610 of the donors, sequences lacking an unambiguous match to a single V gene segment were excluded. In an earlier analysis of a few hundred of the donors, a V segment was called functional when productive rearrangements were above 56.7%, and segregating when the standard deviation between donors exceeded 5%. To diagnose cytomegalovirus status from the catalog of TCR beta chain sequences, a statistical classification framework was built. A later analysis assigned V and J genes by comparing TCR nucleotide sequences with IMGT/GENE-DB human TR gene sequences. The TCRdist pipeline was used in a later analysis to assign CDR3 sequences and most-parsimonious VDJ recombination scenarios. A later analysis defined each TCR beta chain by its CDR3 amino acid sequence plus V-gene family, and excluded reads lacking a unique V-gene family. In a later analysis, around 600 highly shared, low-generation-probability nucleotide sequences were removed to address suspected cross-contamination and a sequencing artifact. In a later analysis, a clonal expansion index was calculated for each public chain from normalized within-repertoire ranks of inferred template counts. Generation probabilities in a later analysis came from a VDJ recombination model fitted to out-of-frame rearrangements, and those results were checked against IGoR. In a later analysis, hypergeometric tests were used to score TCR-TCR, TCR-HLA and TCR-CMV co-occurrence, with a repertoire-size bias correction applied to TCR pairs. To estimate false discovery rates, a later analysis permuted the HLA or CMV assignments 20 times. In a later analysis, co-occurring TCRs were grouped with DBSCAN, and TCRdist sequence similarity was added when clustering was performed within HLA-allele-positive subsets. For co-occurrence clustering, repertoires with fewer than 30,000 or more than 120,000 public chains were excluded, along with about five repertoires with anomalous nucleotide sharing. The clones in this table, taken by TCRdb from immuneACCESS, are in-frame only. Not every clone is retained; where verified, under half of the shortfall comes from an unresolved V gene, and the cause of the rest is unknown. Clone size and V and J calls were adopted from that table, with D and trimming inferred from the DNA. The sample table records some 170,000 clones; around 80% of these occur just once. The ten largest clones add up to roughly 10% of the sample.

The sequence derives from a young man in good health and CMV-seropositive. Material for sequencing was PBMCs.

The CDR3: CSGRTGDEQYF. The nucleotide sequence reads TGCAGCGGAAGGACAGGGGACGAGCAGTACTTC. This chain is built from TRBV29-1 and TRBJ2-7, with TRBD1 identical over 9 junction bases. The V end gives up 7 bases and the J end 5 bases, leaving 3 bases in the junction not matched to a gene. Its CDR3 holds 11 amino acids, cysteine through phenylalanine. Only the CDR3 DNA stays, 33 bases, in frame from base 1. Per the germline V gene, SQVTM is the CDR1 and ANQGSEA is the CDR2.